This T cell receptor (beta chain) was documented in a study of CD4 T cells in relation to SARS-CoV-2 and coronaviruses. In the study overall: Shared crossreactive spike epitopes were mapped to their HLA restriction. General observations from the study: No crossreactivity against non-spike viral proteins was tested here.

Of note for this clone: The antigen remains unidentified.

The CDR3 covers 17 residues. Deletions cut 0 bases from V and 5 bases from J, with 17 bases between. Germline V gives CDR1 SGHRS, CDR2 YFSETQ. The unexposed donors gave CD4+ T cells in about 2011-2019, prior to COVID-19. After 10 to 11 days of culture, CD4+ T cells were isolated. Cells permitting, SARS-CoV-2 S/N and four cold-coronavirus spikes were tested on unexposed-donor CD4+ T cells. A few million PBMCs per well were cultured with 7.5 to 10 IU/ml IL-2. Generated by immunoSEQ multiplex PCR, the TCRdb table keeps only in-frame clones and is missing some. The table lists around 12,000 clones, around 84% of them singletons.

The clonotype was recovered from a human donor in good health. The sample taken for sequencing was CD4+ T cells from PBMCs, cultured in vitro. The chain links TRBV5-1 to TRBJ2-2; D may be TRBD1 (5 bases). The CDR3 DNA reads TGCGCCAGCAGCTTGGCCTTTTTCCCAGGGCGGACCGGGGAGCTGTTTTTT. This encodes CASSLAFFPGRTGELFF.